This T cell receptor (beta chain) was retrieved from a study of blood T cell repertoires in COVID-19 (dated by TCRdb to the early 2020s). With respect to the entire study: Collaborator samples came from the United States, Italy and Spain and covered acute and convalescent phases of COVID-19. Deeply sampled blood TCRbeta repertoires from subjects exposed to, actively infected with, or recovered from COVID-19 were included in the dataset. The material from the prospective study consisted of cDNA or gDNA derived from T cells, B-cell-depleted T cells, or PBMCs. The repertoires were made available in a free public database intended to serve as a resource for research on the immune response to SARS-CoV-2. Samples came from the ongoing ImmuneRACE study (first 160 participants) plus 1,254 subjects from 6 global collaborators. Nearly every sample came with metadata listing a de-identified subject ID, COVID-19 status, age in years and sex. Where available, HLA class I and class II types were obtained from metadata supplied by the sample provider rather than from assay-based typing.

A word on this clone: There is no known antigen for this receptor. Base qualities are not recorded, but no much larger clone differs from it by a single base.

In Seattle, one collaborating source enrolled patients while the infection was active and tracked those patients longitudinally over the course of disease. Each collaborating institution followed its own protocols to collect whole blood in K2EDTA tubes. For TCRbeta analysis, collaborators shipped samples in one of three forms: frozen whole blood, isolated PBMCs, or DNA extracted from either of those sample types. Here is what the overall study found, with its caveats: The amount of clinical and demographic metadata varied by source and participant and was provided uncurated.

The junction shows trimming of 3 bases on V and 0 bases on J, plus 8 bases between the germline ends. Based on the germline V gene (reference sequence), the CDR1 and CDR2 sequences are LNHDA and SQIVND. Including the terminal cysteine and phenylalanine, the CDR3 comprises 14 residues. Of the read, only the CDR3 DNA is kept; its 42 bases are in frame from base 1. TCRbeta CDR3 regions were amplified from genomic DNA using the immunoSEQ Assay, a bias-controlled multiplex PCR. As for the authors' bioinformatics: The number of nucleated cells in each sample was estimated from the amplification of reference gene primers within the assay. Sequence reads were collapsed and filtered to measure the absolute abundance of every unique TCRbeta CDR3 rearrangement. For each sample, productive Simpson clonality was calculated by taking the square root of Simpson's diversity index across productive rearrangements. TCRdb stores this immuneACCESS table with in-frame sequences only. Part of the clones is absent; in the studies checked, under half of the shortfall reflects unresolved V genes, and no reason is known for the rest. D and trimming were read from the DNA, whereas the V and J calls and clone size are those reported in that table. Present in this sample are tens of thousands of clones, 75% to 90% of which were seen just once. The leading ten clones occupy approximately 15% of the sample.

The sequence joins TRBV19 to TRBJ1-1; TRBD1 could be the D gene, as 5 bases match. Sequenced material: peripheral blood. This sequence originates from a man between 35 and 55 years old with COVID-19, enrolled during active disease. The CDR3: CASSMDTMNTEAFF. The DNA sequence follows: TGTGCCAGTAGTATGGACACCATGAACACTGAAGCTTTCTTT.